The 22 T cell receptor beta chains below come from one sample, sequenced in a study of CD8 T cells in Susac syndrome. cDNA came from approximately 0.5 to 1 ug RNA primed by random hexamers. Each CDR3 protein is one row after TCRdb ran MiXCR on the immunoSEQ multiplex PCR reads. The sample has approximately 220,000 distinct CDR3 sequences; about 94% are singletons. Specimen: CD8+ T cells from PBMCs. The receptors were sampled from a human donor with multiple sclerosis.

This chain uses TRBV20-1 with TRBJ2-5; TRBD2 matches 7 bases. V lost 0 bases to trimming and J lost 5 bases; unmatched junction nucleotides: 12. The CDR3 contains 16 residues. Germline-derived CDR1 and CDR2 are DFQATT and SNEGSKA (reference sequence). CDR3 loop: CSARDLLGRERETQYF. For the CDR3, the DNA is TGCAGTGCTAGAGATCTATTAGGGAGGGAACGGGAGACCCAGTACTTC.

Remarks on this clonotype: Germline and junction disagree at one end, which may indicate a read error. This chain uses TRBV7-9 with TRBJ1-6, with D perhaps matching TRBD1 (6 bases). The germline V gene encodes CDR1 SEHNR and CDR2 FQNEAQ (reference sequence). The CDR3 totals 16 residues. The CDR3 region is CANSSYSSRGVRPLHF. In DNA form, the CDR3 reads TGTGCCAACAGCTCCTATTCGAGTAGGGGGGTTAGACCCCTCCACTTT. Using reference TRBV7-9 and TRBJ1-6 for the parts outside the CDR3, the full variable domain is DTGVSQNPRHKITKRGQNVTFRCDPISEHNRLYWYRQTLGQGPEFLTYFQNEAQLEKSRLLSDRFSAERPKGSFSTLEIQRTEQGDSAMYLCANSSYSSRGVRPLHFGNGTRLTVT.

The rearrangement joins TRBV4-3 to TRBJ1-2, with 8 positions matching TRBD1. This CDR3 comprises 16 residues. V lost 0 bases and J lost 8; bases outside the gene matches: 11. Germline V gives CDR1 LGHNA, CDR2 YSLEER. The CDR3 is CASSQDLRGRGGGYTF. The DNA for the CDR3 is TGCGCCAGCAGCCAAGATCTCAGGGGGCGCGGAGGAGGCTACACCTTC.

The rearrangement joins TRBV9 to TRBJ2-7; 10 bases are a match to TRBD2. This CDR3 has 15 residues. J gave up 4 bases and V 0 bases, and 4 bases lay outside the gene matches. From germline, CDR1 is SGDLS and CDR2 YYNGEE. The CDR3 nucleotides are TGTGCCAGCAGCGTAGGAGCGGGAGGGGGGTACGAGCAGTACTTC. Protein: CASSVGAGGGYEQYF. Full variable domain (outside the CDR3, taken from reference TRBV9 and TRBJ2-7): DSGVTQTPKHLITATGQRVTLRCSPRSGDLSVYWYQQSLDQGLQFLIQYYNGEERAKGNILERFSAQQFPDLHSELNLSSLELGDSALYFCASSVGAGGGYEQYFGPGTRLTVT.

This chain connects TRBV2 to TRBJ2-7; 9 positions agree with TRBD1. Germline trimming cut 10 bases from V and 6 bases from J; bases unmatched to any gene: 7. CDR3 size: 12 residues. Germline V gene lookup returns CDR1 SNHLY and CDR2 FYNNEI. CDR3 bases: TGTGCCACAGAGGACAGGGGTCGCGAGCAGTACTTC. Its translation is CATEDRGREQYF. Complete variable domain (other parts from reference TRBV2 and TRBJ2-7): EPEVTQTPSHQVTQMGQEVILRCVPISNHLYFYWYRQILGQKVEFLVSFYNNEISEKSEIFDDQFSVERPDGSNFTLKIRSTKLEDSAMYFCATEDRGREQYFGPGTRLTVT.

The sample holds one count of this clonotype. The V gene is TRBV12-3 or TRBV12-4, the J gene TRBJ1-3; the match to TRBD1 covers 7 bases. This CDR3 spans 18 amino acids. V dropped 5 bases and J dropped 0; count of bases not matched to a gene: 13. The CDR3 DNA reads as TGTGCCAGCAGTCACCGGGACAGAATACGATACTCTGGAAACACCATATATTTT. Encoded protein: CASSHRDRIRYSGNTIYF.

This chain joins TRBV5-1 and TRBJ2-7, with 10 bases fitting TRBD1. V trimming: 4 bases; J trimming: 5 bases; junction bases outside the gene matches: 6. Germline V gene lookup returns CDR1 SGHRS and CDR2 YFSETQ. The CDR3 consists of 14 residues. In nucleotides, the CDR3 is TGCGCCAGCAGCACGACAGGGGGCGGACACGAGCAGTACTTC. Residues: CASSTTGGGHEQYF.

This sequence joins TRBV5-6 and TRBJ2-7, with TRBD2 as a possible D gene (5 bases). Germline loops: CDR1 SGHDT, CDR2 YYEEEE. Trimming took 0 bases from V and 7 from J, leaving 11 bases between them. The CDR3 runs to 13 residues. CDR3 residues: CASSLETTREQYF. The DNA for the CDR3 is TGTGCCAGCAGCTTGGAGACTACTAGAGAGCAGTACTTC.

The rearrangement uses TRBV6-6 and TRBJ2-7; TRBD1 agrees at 8 bases. Germline V lookup: CDR1 MNHNY, CDR2 SVGAGI (reference sequence). Trimming at V came to 7 bases and at J to 5 bases, leaving 10 bases not matched to a gene. The CDR3 is 14 amino acids. CDR3 nucleotides: TGTGCCAGCAATTCCAGGGGGCCGTTTGACGAGCAGTACTTC. The encoded protein is CASNSRGPFDEQYF.

The chain carries TRBV11-2 and TRBJ2-1; a possible D gene is TRBD2 (5 bases). Germline assignment: CDR1 SGHAT and CDR2 FQNNGV. The CDR3 is 13 residues long. V lost 8 bases, J lost 6 bases, and 14 bases lay in between. CDR3 DNA: TGTGCCAGCGGGCGGGCCTTGGGCAATGAGCAGTTCTTC. Its translation: CASGRALGNEQFF. Filled out from reference TRBV11-2 and TRBJ2-1, the complete variable domain reads EAGVAQSPRYKIIEKRQSVAFWCNPISGHATLYWYQQILGQGPKLLIQFQNNGVVDDSQLPKDRFSAERLKGVDSTLKIQPAKLEDSAVYLCASGRALGNEQFFGPGTRLTVL.

The genes are TRBV29-1 and TRBJ2-1; 8 nucleotides align to TRBD1. Germline CDR1 reads SQVTM; CDR2 reads ANQGSEA. The trim removed 4 bases at V and 0 bases at J, leaving 8 bases unmatched. The CDR3 runs to 16 residues. The CDR3 protein is CSVVEDRASSYNEQFF. The DNA for the CDR3 is TGCAGCGTTGTTGAGGACAGGGCTAGCTCCTACAATGAGCAGTTCTTC.

The rearrangement joins TRBV2 to TRBJ1-1; 9 nucleotides line up with TRBD1. The CDR3 is made up of 17 amino acids. Trimming cost V 4 bases and J 0 bases; bases outside gene matches: 9. The V gene's germline CDR1 is SNHLY and CDR2 FYNNEI. CDR3 in amino acids: CASSGGTGFDMNTEAFF. For the CDR3, the DNA is TGTGCCAGCAGTGGGGGGACAGGGTTCGACATGAACACTGAAGCTTTCTTT.

The chain links TRBV21-1 to TRBJ1-4; no check of the table's D call, TRBD1, against the DNA was made. TRBV21-1 is annotated as a pseudogene. This CDR3 contains 16 residues. The CDR3 sequence: CASSKICSGVNEKLFF. CDR3 nucleotide sequence: TGTGCCAGCAGCAAAATTTGTTCAGGGGTTAATGAAAAACTGTTTTTT.

This clonotype has only one observation. This chain joins TRBV19 and TRBJ2-3, with D uncertain. The germline V gene has CDR1 LNHDA and CDR2 SQIVND (reference sequence). This CDR3 is built from 17 residues. V lost 3 bases and J 0 bases, leaving 16 bases between the germline ends. CDR3 coding DNA: TGTGCCAGTAGTATGCCCTGGAGAGCTTCCAGCACAGATACGCAGTATTTT. This codes for CASSMPWRASSTDTQYF.

This clonotype has a single count. The V call is TRBV20-1, the J call TRBJ1-2; the D gene is possibly TRBD1 (5 bases). V lost 7 bases and J lost 4, with 13 bases in between. Per germline, CDR1 DFQATT and CDR2 SNEGSKA (reference sequence). The CDR3 consists of 12 residues. The DNA of the CDR3 is TGCAGTGTCCGGGAGGGGATCTATGGCTACACCTTC. Its protein is CSVREGIYGYTF.

A single count supports this clonotype. V usage is TRBV10-3 and J usage is TRBJ2-5; perhaps TRBD2 as D (5 bases). V lost 2 bases, J lost 9 bases, and 22 bases lay in between. Germline V lookup: CDR1 ENHRY, CDR2 SYGVKD. The CDR3 is 16 residues long. The CDR3, as DNA: TGTGCCATCAGTGAGGATATTGCGGGCCTCGGCCGGCCCCAGTACTTC. Residues: CAISEDIAGLGRPQYF.

This chain links TRBV30 with TRBJ2-1, with 12 positions matching TRBD2. Trimming took 7 bases from V and 4 from J; bases not matched to a gene: 5. The CDR3 loop spans 14 amino acids. Germline lookup yields CDR1 GTSNPN and CDR2 SVGIG (reference sequence). DNA of the CDR3: TGTGCCTTCACCCTAGCGGGAGGGTACAATGAGCAGTTCTTC. Amino acid sequence: CAFTLAGGYNEQFF. Complete variable domain (other parts from reference TRBV30 and TRBJ2-1): SQTIHQWPATLVQPVGSPLSLECTVEGTSNPNLYWYRQAAGRGLQLLFYSVGIGQISSEVPQNLSASRPQDRQFILSSKKLLLSDSGFYLCAFTLAGGYNEQFFGPGTRLTVL.

This chain uses TRBV9 with TRBJ2-2, with unresolved D. The CDR3 has 12 residues. Trimming pared 6 bases from V and 4 bases from J, leaving 7 bases between. Germline-derived CDR1 and CDR2 are SGDLS and YYNGEE. Here the CDR3 DNA reads TGTGCCAGCATCGGTAGCACCGGGGAGCTGTTTTTT. Its translation is CASIGSTGELFF.

This rearrangement joins TRBV2 to TRBJ1-1, with 10 bases fitting TRBD1. V shed 5 bases and J 5 bases; nucleotides not matched to a gene: 5. This CDR3 is built from 14 residues. Germline values: CDR1 SNHLY, CDR2 FYNNEI. The CDR3 sequence: CASSTGTGETEAFF. Written as DNA, the CDR3 is TGTGCCAGCAGTACCGGGACAGGGGAAACTGAAGCTTTCTTT.

The rearrangement uses TRBV19 and TRBJ1-2; D is unresolved. V was pared by 5 bases and J by 4 bases, with 11 bases between. This CDR3 is built from 13 residues. Germline V gene lookup returns CDR1 LNHDA and CDR2 SQIVND (reference sequence). CDR3 nucleotide sequence: TGTGCCAGTAGTTTAGGGTCTTTCTATGGCTACACCTTC. Translation: CASSLGSFYGYTF. The variable domain in full, with the rest retrieved from reference TRBV19 and TRBJ1-2, is DGGITQSPKYLFRKEGQNVTLSCEQNLNHDAMYWYRQDPGQGLRLIYYSQIVNDFQKGDIAEGYSVSREKKESFPLTVTSAQKNPTAFYLCASSLGSFYGYTFGSGTRLTVV.

J is TRBJ1-2 and V is TRBV6-1; D is uncertain. Germline lookup yields CDR1 MNHNS and CDR2 SASEGT. The CDR3 contains 14 residues. Trimming stripped 1 base from V and 6 bases from J, with 12 bases between. CDR3: CASSEVSRQNGYTF. The CDR3 DNA is TGTGCCAGCAGTGAAGTAAGCCGGCAAAATGGCTACACCTTC.

The V and J genes are TRBV29-1 and TRBJ2-3, with 7 bases identical to TRBD2. The germline CDR1 and CDR2 sequences are SQVTM and ANQGSEA. This CDR3 is built from 12 residues. Trimming at V came to 0 bases and at J to 11 bases, leaving 5 bases not matched to a gene. DNA of the CDR3: TGCAGCGTTGAAGATGAAATAGCGGGGCAGTATTTT. This translates into CSVEDEIAGQYF.